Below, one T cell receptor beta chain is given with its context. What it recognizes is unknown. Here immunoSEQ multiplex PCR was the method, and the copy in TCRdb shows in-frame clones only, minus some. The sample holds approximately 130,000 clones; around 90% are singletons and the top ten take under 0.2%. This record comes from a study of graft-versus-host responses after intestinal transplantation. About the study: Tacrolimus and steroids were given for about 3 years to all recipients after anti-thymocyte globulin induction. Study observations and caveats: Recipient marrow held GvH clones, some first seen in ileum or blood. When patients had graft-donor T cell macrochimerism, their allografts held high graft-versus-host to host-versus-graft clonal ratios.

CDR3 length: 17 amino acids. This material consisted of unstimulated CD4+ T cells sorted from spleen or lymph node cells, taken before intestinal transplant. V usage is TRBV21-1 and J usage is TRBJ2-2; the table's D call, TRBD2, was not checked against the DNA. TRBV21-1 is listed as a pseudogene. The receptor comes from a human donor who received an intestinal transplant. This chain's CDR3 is CASSPGLVGANTGELFF. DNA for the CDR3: TGTGCCAGCAGCCCCGGACTAGTCGGGGCGAACACCGGGGAGCTGTTTTTT.